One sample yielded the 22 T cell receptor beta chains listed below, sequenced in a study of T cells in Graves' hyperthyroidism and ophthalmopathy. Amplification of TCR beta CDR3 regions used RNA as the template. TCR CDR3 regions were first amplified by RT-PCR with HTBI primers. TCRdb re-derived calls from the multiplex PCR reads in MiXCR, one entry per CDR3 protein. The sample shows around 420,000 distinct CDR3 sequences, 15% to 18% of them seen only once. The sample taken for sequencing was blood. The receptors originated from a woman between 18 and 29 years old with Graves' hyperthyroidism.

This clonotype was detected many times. As DNA, the CDR3 is TGCGCCAGCAGCTTGCTCGGGGGTGGGGTAGACACTGAAGCTTTCTTT. Encoded protein: CASSLLGGGVDTEAFF. V usage is TRBV5-1 and J usage is TRBJ1-1; perhaps TRBD1 as D (5 bases). Germline V lookup: CDR1 SGHRS, CDR2 YFSETQ. V lost 1 base, J lost 3 bases, and 16 bases lay in between. The CDR3 has 16 amino acids. Based on the CDR3 plus reference TRBV5-1 and TRBJ1-1, the full variable domain is KAGVTQTPRYLIKTRGQQVTLSCSPISGHRSVSWYQQTPGQGLQFLFEYFSETQRNKGNFPGRFSGRQFSNSRSEMNVSTLELGDSALYLCASSLLGGGVDTEAFFGQGTRLTVV.

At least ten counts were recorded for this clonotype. The CDR3, as DNA: TGCAGTGCTAGAGGGACAGGGGCTTCACCCCTCCACTTT. Residues: CSARGTGASPLHF. J is TRBJ1-6 and V is TRBV20-1; the match to TRBD1 covers 9 bases. This CDR3 comprises 13 residues. The J segment lost 9 bases and the V segment lost 1 base, leaving 1 base of the junction unmatched. CDR1 DFQATT and CDR2 SNEGSKA come from the germline V gene (reference sequence).

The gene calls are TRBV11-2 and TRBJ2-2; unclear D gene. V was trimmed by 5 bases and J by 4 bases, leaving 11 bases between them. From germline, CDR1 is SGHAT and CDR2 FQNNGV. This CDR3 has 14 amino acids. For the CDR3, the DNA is TGTGCCAGCAGCCAGATACAGCTCACCGGGGAGCTGTTTTTT. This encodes CASSQIQLTGELFF.

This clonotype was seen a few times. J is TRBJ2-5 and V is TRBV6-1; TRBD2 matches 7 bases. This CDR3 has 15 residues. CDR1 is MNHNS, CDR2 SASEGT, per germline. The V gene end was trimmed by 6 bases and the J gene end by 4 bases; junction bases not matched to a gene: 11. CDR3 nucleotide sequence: TGTGCCAGCAGGCGCCGGGGGGTGGGATTAGAGACCCAGTACTTC. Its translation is CASRRRGVGLETQYF.

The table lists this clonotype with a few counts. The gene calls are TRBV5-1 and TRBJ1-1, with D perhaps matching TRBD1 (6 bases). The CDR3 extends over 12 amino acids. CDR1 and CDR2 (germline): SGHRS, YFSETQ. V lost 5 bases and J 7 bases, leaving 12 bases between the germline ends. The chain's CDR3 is CASRRGDNEAFF. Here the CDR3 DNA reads TGCGCCAGCAGAAGGGGGGACAATGAAGCTTTCTTT.

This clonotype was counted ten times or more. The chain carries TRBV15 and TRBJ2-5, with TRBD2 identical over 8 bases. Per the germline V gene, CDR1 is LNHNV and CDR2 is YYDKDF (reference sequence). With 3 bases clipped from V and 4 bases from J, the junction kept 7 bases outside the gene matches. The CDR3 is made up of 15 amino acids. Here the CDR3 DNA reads TGTGCCACCAGCAGGGCTAGCGGGCTGGGAGAGACCCAGTACTTC. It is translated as CATSRASGLGETQYF. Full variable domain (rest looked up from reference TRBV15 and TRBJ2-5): DAMVIQNPRYQVTQFGKPVTLSCSQTLNHNVMYWYQQKSSQAPKLLFHYYDKDFNNEADTPDNFQSRRPNTSFCFLDIRSPGLGDTAMYLCATSRASGLGETQYFGPGTRLLVL.

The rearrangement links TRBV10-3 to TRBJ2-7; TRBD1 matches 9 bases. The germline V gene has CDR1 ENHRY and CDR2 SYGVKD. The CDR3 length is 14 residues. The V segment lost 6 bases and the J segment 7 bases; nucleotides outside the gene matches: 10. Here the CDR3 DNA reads TGTGCCATCAGCCGTACAGGGGGCGCGGGTGAGCAGTACTTC. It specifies CAISRTGGAGEQYF.

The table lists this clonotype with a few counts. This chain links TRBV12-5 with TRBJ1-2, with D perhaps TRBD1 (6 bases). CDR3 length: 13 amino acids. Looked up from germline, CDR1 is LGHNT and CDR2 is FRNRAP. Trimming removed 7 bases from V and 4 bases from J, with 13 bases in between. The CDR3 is CASAGDRSYGYTF. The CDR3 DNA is TGTGCTAGTGCCGGAGACAGGTCCTATGGCTACACCTTC. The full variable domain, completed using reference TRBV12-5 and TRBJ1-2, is DARVTQTPRHKVTEMGQEVTMRCQPILGHNTVFWYRQTMMQGLELLAYFRNRAPLDDSGMPKDRFSAEMPDATLATLKIQPSEPRDSAVYFCASAGDRSYGYTFGSGTRLTVV.

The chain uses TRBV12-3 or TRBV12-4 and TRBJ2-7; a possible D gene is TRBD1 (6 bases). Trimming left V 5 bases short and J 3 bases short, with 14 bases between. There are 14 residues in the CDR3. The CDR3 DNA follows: TGTGCCAGCAGTGTACAGGGAACAGTCTACGAGCAGTACTTC. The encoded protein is CASSVQGTVYEQYF.

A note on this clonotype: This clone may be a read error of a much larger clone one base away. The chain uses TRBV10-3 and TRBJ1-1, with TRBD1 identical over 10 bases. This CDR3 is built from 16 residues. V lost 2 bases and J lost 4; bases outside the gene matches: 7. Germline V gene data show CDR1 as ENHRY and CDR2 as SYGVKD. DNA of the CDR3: TGTGCCATCAGTGAGGGGACAGGGGCAATAAGCACTGAAGCTTTCTTT. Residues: CAISEGTGAISTEAFF.

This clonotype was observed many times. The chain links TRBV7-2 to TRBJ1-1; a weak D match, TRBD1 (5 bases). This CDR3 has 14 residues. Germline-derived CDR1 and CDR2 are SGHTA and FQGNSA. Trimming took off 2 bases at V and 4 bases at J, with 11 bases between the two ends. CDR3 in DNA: TGTGCCAGCAGCTTAAAGGGGCAGGGCACTGAAGCTTTCTTT. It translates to CASSLKGQGTEAFF. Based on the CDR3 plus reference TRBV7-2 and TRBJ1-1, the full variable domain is GAGVSQSPSNKVTEKGKDVELRCDPISGHTALYWYRQSLGQGLEFLIYFQGNSAPDKSGLPSDRFSAERTGGSVSTLTIQRTQQEDSAVYLCASSLKGQGTEAFFGQGTRLTVV.

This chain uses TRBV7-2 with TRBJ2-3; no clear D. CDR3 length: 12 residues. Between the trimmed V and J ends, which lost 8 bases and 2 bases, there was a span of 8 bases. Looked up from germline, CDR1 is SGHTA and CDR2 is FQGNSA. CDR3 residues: CASGLPTDTQYF. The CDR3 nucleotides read TGTGCCAGCGGCCTGCCCACAGATACGCAGTATTTT.

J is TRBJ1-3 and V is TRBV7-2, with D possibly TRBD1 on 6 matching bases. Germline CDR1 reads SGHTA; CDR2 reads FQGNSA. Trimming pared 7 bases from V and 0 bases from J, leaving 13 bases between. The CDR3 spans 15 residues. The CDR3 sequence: CASTKQGSSGNTIYF. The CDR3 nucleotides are TGTGCCAGCACCAAGCAGGGGAGCTCTGGAAACACCATATATTTT.

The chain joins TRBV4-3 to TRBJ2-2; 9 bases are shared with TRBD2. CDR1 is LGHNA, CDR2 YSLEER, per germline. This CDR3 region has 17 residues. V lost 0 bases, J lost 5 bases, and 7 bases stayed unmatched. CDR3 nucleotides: TGCGCCAGCAGCCAAGATGGAGCGGGGGGCAGGACCGGGGAGCTGTTTTTT. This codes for CASSQDGAGGRTGELFF.

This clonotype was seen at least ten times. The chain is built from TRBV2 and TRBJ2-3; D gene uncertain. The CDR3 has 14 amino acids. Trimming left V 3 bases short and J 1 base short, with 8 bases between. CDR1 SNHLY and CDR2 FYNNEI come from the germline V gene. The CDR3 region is CASSEQPRTDTQYF. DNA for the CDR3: TGTGCCAGCAGTGAGCAACCGCGCACAGATACGCAGTATTTT. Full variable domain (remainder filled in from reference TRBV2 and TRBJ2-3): EPEVTQTPSHQVTQMGQEVILRCVPISNHLYFYWYRQILGQKVEFLVSFYNNEISEKSEIFDDQFSVERPDGSNFTLKIRSTKLEDSAMYFCASSEQPRTDTQYFGPGTRLTVL.

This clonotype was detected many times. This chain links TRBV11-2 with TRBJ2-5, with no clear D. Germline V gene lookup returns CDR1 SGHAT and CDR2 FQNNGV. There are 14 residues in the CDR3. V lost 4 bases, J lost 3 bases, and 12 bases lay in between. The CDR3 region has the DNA TGTGCCAGCAGCTCGAGGAACTACGAAGAGACCCAGTACTTC. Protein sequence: CASSSRNYEETQYF.

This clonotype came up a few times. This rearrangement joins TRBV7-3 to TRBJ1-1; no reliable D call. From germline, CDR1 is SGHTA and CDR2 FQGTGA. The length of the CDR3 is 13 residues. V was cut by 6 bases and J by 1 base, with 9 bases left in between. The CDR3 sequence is CASSDQRNTEAFF. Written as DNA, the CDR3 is TGTGCCAGCAGTGATCAGCGGAACACTGAAGCTTTCTTT.

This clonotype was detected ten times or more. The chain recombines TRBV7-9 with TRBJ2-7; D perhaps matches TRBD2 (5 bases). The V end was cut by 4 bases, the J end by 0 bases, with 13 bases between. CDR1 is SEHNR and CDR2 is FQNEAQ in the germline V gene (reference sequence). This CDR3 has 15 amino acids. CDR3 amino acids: CASSSFSASSYEQYF. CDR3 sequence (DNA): TGTGCCAGCAGCTCATTTAGCGCTAGCTCCTACGAGCAGTACTTC.

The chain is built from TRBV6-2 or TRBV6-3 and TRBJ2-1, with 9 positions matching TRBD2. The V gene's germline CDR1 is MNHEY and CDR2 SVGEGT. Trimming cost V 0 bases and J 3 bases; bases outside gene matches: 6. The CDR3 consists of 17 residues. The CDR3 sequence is CASSYSGRTSVYNEQFF. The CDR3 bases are TGTGCCAGCAGTTACTCTGGGAGGACTAGCGTCTACAATGAGCAGTTCTTC.

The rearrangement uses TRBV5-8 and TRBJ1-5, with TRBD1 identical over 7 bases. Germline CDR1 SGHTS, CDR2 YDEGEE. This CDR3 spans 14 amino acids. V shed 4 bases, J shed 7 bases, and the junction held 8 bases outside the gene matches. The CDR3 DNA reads TGTGCCAGCAGCGTTCAGGGGGGCGGCCAGCCCCAGCATTTT. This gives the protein CASSVQGGGQPQHF.

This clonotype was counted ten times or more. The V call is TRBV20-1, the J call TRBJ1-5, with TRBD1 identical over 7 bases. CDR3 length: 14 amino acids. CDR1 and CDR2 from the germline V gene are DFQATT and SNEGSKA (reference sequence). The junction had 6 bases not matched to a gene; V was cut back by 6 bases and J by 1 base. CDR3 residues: CSASDRVSNQPQHF. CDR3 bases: TGCAGTGCAAGTGACAGGGTGAGCAATCAGCCCCAGCATTTT.

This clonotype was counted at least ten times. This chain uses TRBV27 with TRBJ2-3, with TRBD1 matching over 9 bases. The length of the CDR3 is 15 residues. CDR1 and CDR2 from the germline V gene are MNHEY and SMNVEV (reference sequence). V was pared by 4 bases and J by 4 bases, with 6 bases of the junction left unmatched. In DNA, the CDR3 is TGTGCCAGCAGTTCGCGGGACAGGGTCTCAGATACGCAGTATTTT. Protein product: CASSSRDRVSDTQYF.